One and the same sample provided the 2 T cell receptor beta chains below, sequenced in a study of T cells in localized non-small cell lung cancer. The assay was immunoSEQ multiplex PCR, and TCRdb's table has in-frame clones only and misses some. The sample yields about 52,000 clones, approximately 90% seen once. This specimen consisted of peripheral blood, obtained before any cancer treatment. The receptors were sampled from a male donor aged 60 or over with stage III squamous cell lung carcinoma.

This clone is a singleton in its sample. The rearrangement links TRBV21-1 to TRBJ2-5; TRBD2 is the table's D call and was not checked against the DNA. TRBV21-1 is shown as a pseudogene. The length of the CDR3 is 17 residues. The CDR3 nucleotides are TGTGCCAGCAGCAAAGCGCTCACTAGGAGTCGACAAGAGACCCAGTACTTC. As protein: CASSKALTRSRQETQYF.

The genes are TRBV7-3 and TRBJ1-1; D unresolved. V was trimmed by 2 bases and J by 2 bases, leaving 9 bases between them. CDR1 and CDR2 from the germline V gene are SGHTA and FQGTGA. The CDR3 has 14 amino acids. The CDR3 DNA sequence: TGTGCCAGCAGCTTAGTTGGGCTTAACACTGAAGCTTTCTTT. The encoded protein is CASSLVGLNTEAFF.